The clone carrying this T cell receptor beta chain was detected many times. Its target is unknown. The entry originates in a study of response to subunit inactivated influenza vaccine. One entry per CDR3 protein, called by TCRdb with MiXCR from the RT-PCR reads. The data show around 520,000 distinct CDR3 sequences, approximately 10% seen once. Overall study results and limits: A suggestion made by the authors is that each seasonal influenza vaccination recruits few new T cells.

The CDR3 is made up of 15 amino acids. Germline CDR1 is SGHTA and CDR2 is FQGNSA. V gave up 5 bases and J gave up 4 bases, with 15 bases separating them. The sequence was obtained from a man over 45 who received an inactivated influenza vaccine. Here the sequenced sample was PBMCs from blood, taken on the day of vaccination. The chain employs TRBV7-2 and TRBJ1-5; perhaps TRBD1 as D (6 bases). The CDR3 DNA follows: TGTGCCAGCAGCCTCTCATGGACAGTGAATCAGCCCCAGCATTTT. Translated: CASSLSWTVNQPQHF.